This TCR beta chain was found in a study of blood T cell repertoires in COVID-19. Study at large: Samples representing acute and convalescent COVID-19 were sourced from the United States, Italy and Spain. The cDNA or gDNA used as material had been derived from T cells, B-cell-depleted T cells, or PBMCs.

V was pared by 6 bases and J by 0 bases, with 15 bases between. The CDR3 is made up of 17 amino acids. Germline CDR1 and CDR2: LNHDA and SQIVND (reference sequence). Measured with immunoSEQ multiplex PCR; TCRdb has only the in-frame clones, and not every one. The data show over 20,000 clones, around 72% seen once. This sequence originates from an elderly woman with acute or convalescent COVID-19. The chain employs TRBV19 and TRBJ1-6, with D possibly matching TRBD1 (5 bases). The sample comprised peripheral blood. CDR3: CASRRGLTSSYNSPLHF. The CDR3 DNA reads TGTGCCAGTAGAAGGGGACTGACGAGCTCCTATAATTCACCCCTCCACTTT. The variable domain in full, with the rest retrieved from reference TRBV19 and TRBJ1-6, is DGGITQSPKYLFRKEGQNVTLSCEQNLNHDAMYWYRQDPGQGLRLIYYSQIVNDFQKGDIAEGYSVSREKKESFPLTVTSAQKNPTAFYLCASRRGLTSSYNSPLHFGNGTRLTVT.